These 28 T cell receptor beta chains share one sample of origin, sequenced in a study of CD8 T cells in ankylosing spondylitis. MiXCR was run by TCRdb on the 5' RACE reads, yielding one entry per CDR3 protein. The sample yields 150,000 to 200,000 distinct CDR3 sequences, about 17% seen once. Sequenced sample: blood, either unsorted or a sorted T cell fraction (not recorded which). These receptor sequences come from a male donor with ankylosing spondylitis or in good health (not recorded which).

This clonotype was seen ten or more times. The chain has TRBV5-1 and TRBJ1-2; 7 bases map to TRBD1. This CDR3 has 15 amino acids. Germline CDR1 SGHRS, CDR2 YFSETQ. J was trimmed by 0 bases and V by 0 bases; bases with no gene match: 2. The CDR3 region has the DNA TGCGCCAGCAGCTTGGAGGGGGCGACTAACTATGGCTACACCTTC. The encoded protein is CASSLEGATNYGYTF.

V is TRBV20-1 and J is TRBJ1-4, with D tentatively TRBD1 (6 bases). V was cut by 5 bases and J by 2 bases, with 9 bases left in between. This CDR3 comprises 13 residues. Germline V gene lookup returns CDR1 DFQATT and CDR2 SNEGSKA (reference sequence). DNA for the CDR3: TGCAGTGCTTACAGGGCTACTAATGAAAAACTGTTTTTT. Protein: CSAYRATNEKLFF.

Only a few counts were recorded for this clonotype. This chain connects TRBV4-1 to TRBJ2-3; D ambiguous. Per germline, CDR1 MGHRA and CDR2 YSYEKL. CDR3 length: 12 amino acids. The V end lost 3 bases, the J end lost 5 bases, and 6 bases lay between the germline ends. CDR3 sequence reads: CASSHGLDTQYF. In DNA, the CDR3 is TGCGCCAGCAGCCACGGCTTAGATACGCAGTATTTT.

The table lists this clonotype with many counts. The CDR3 loop reads CASSLHGQPQHF. In DNA form, the CDR3 reads TGTGCCAGCAGTTTGCACGGGCAGCCCCAGCATTTT. The chain carries TRBV12-3 or TRBV12-4 and TRBJ1-5; D uncertain. The CDR3 loop spans 12 amino acids. V was shortened by 3 bases and J by 7 bases, with 7 bases between the two germline ends.

The chain recombines TRBV4-1 with TRBJ2-6; tentatively, D is TRBD1 or TRBD2 (6 bases each). With 0 bases removed from V and 1 base from J, the gap between germline ends came to 16 bases. Germline V gene sequence: CDR1 MGHRA, CDR2 YSYEKL. This CDR3 is 19 amino acids long. For the CDR3, the DNA is TGCGCCAGCAGCCAAGATCGGGGGACAAGCACATCTGGGGCCAACGTCCTGACTTTC. It codes for CASSQDRGTSTSGANVLTF.

This clonotype came up many times. The chain combines TRBV20-1 with TRBJ1-2; 7 bases line up with TRBD1. Germline assignment: CDR1 DFQATT and CDR2 SNEGSKA (reference sequence). V lost 5 bases to trimming and J lost 6 bases; unmatched junction nucleotides: 12. The CDR3 has 14 amino acids. The CDR3, as DNA: TGCAGTGCTTTTAGTTGGGGACAGCTCAATGGCTACACCTTC. It is translated as CSAFSWGQLNGYTF.

This clonotype was seen many times. The gene calls are TRBV5-1 and TRBJ2-2, with 9 nucleotides matching TRBD1. V shed 4 bases and J 4 bases; nucleotides not matched to a gene: 8. Germline V gene data show CDR1 as SGHRS and CDR2 as YFSETQ. The CDR3 runs to 16 residues. The CDR3 DNA sequence: TGCGCCAGCAGCATCGGACAGGGGAGTTTCACCGGGGAGCTGTTTTTT. Amino acid sequence: CASSIGQGSFTGELFF. Full variable domain (outside the CDR3, taken from reference TRBV5-1 and TRBJ2-2): KAGVTQTPRYLIKTRGQQVTLSCSPISGHRSVSWYQQTPGQGLQFLFEYFSETQRNKGNFPGRFSGRQFSNSRSEMNVSTLELGDSALYLCASSIGQGSFTGELFFGEGSRLTVL.

The chain uses TRBV29-1 and TRBJ2-2; no reliable D call. CDR1 and CDR2 (germline): SQVTM, ANQGSEA. Between the trimmed V and J ends, which lost 3 bases and 4 bases, there was a span of 9 bases. The CDR3 has 13 amino acids. The CDR3 here is CSVEVTSTGELFF. CDR3 DNA sequence: TGCAGCGTTGAGGTAACGAGCACCGGGGAGCTGTTTTTT.

The V and J genes are TRBV7-8 and TRBJ2-7, with TRBD1 matching 7 bases. Trimming took 3 bases from V and 1 from J; bases not matched to a gene: 3. The CDR3 totals 14 residues. The germline V gene has CDR1 SGHVS and CDR2 FQNEAQ. CDR3 DNA: TGTGCCAGCAGCTTCCCGGGACAGTCCTACGAGCAGTACTTC. This sequence encodes CASSFPGQSYEQYF.

The V call is TRBV18, the J call TRBJ1-1; D is undetermined. This CDR3 comprises 14 residues. The germline V gene encodes CDR1 KGHSH and CDR2 LQKENI. V lost 0 bases to trimming and J lost 1 base, with 6 bases between them. CDR3 in DNA: TGTGCCAGCTCACCACCGCTCGGGAACACTGAAGCTTTCTTT. It yields the protein CASSPPLGNTEAFF.

This clonotype occurred many times. The chain employs TRBV9 and TRBJ2-2; D tentatively reads TRBD1 or TRBD2 (5 bases each). Trimming shortened V by 2 bases and J by 2 bases, and 19 bases separated the two germline ends. The CDR3 is 18 amino acids. Germline V gene lookup returns CDR1 SGDLS and CDR2 YYNGEE. The CDR3 coding sequence is TGTGCCAGCAGCGTGGCTTGGGACGCTCAGGGAAACACCGGGGAGCTGTTTTTT. As protein: CASSVAWDAQGNTGELFF.

This clonotype was seen repeatedly, ten times or more. The V call is TRBV5-1, the J call TRBJ1-1; D is unclear. The V end lost 0 bases, the J end lost 6 bases, and 9 bases lay between the germline ends. Germline V gives CDR1 SGHRS, CDR2 YFSETQ. The CDR3 loop spans 13 amino acids. The CDR3 spells CASSLVVGAEAFF. CDR3 in DNA: TGCGCCAGCAGCTTGGTAGTCGGGGCTGAAGCTTTCTTT.

This clonotype showed up just a few times. The chain combines TRBV5-1 with TRBJ2-3, with a possible D match to TRBD1 (6 bases). Germline V gives CDR1 SGHRS, CDR2 YFSETQ. This CDR3 has 16 amino acids. V was pared by 3 bases and J by 6 bases, with 20 bases between. The CDR3 region has the DNA TGCGCCAGCAGCTGGGGGCAGGCCGGAGGAACGGATACGCAGTATTTT. It codes for CASSWGQAGGTDTQYF.

This chain uses TRBV7-9 with TRBJ1-1; D not resolved. Germline V gene lookup returns CDR1 SEHNR and CDR2 FQNEAQ (reference sequence). V lost 5 bases, J lost 4 bases, and 8 bases lay in between. The CDR3 has 12 residues. The CDR3 sequence: CASSAHGTEAFF. CDR3 nucleotide sequence: TGTGCCAGCAGCGCCCACGGCACTGAAGCTTTCTTT.

The chain is built from TRBV20-1 and TRBJ2-5; 8 nucleotides agree with TRBD1. V dropped 6 bases and J dropped 4; count of bases not matched to a gene: 7. Germline V lookup: CDR1 DFQATT, CDR2 SNEGSKA (reference sequence). The CDR3 spans 13 residues. CDR3 bases: TGCAGTGCCGCAACAGGGGGGTCAGAGACCCAGTACTTC. Its translation: CSAATGGSETQYF.

This clonotype occurred a few times. The CDR3 coding sequence is TGTGCCAGCAGTTACCCTTGGACAGGGAACACTGAAGCTTTCTTT. Protein product: CASSYPWTGNTEAFF. V is TRBV6-2 or TRBV6-3 and J is TRBJ1-1; 7 positions match TRBD1. Germline V CDR1 and CDR2: MNHEY, SVGEGT. The CDR3 contains 15 residues. After removal of 2 bases from V and 1 base from J, the junction contained 4 bases not matched to a gene.

At least ten counts were recorded for this clonotype. The chain joins TRBV27 to TRBJ2-2; D is unresolved. The ends were cut back, 6 bases at V and 4 bases at J, with 15 bases in the middle. CDR3 length: 15 amino acids. Germline CDR1 is MNHEY and CDR2 is SMNVEV (reference sequence). The CDR3: CASSQAGVPTGELFF. The CDR3 nucleotides read TGTGCCAGCAGCCAAGCTGGCGTCCCCACCGGGGAGCTGTTTTTT.

With respect to this clonotype: It may be a read error: a sequence one base away is much more abundant. V and J are TRBV10-3 and TRBJ1-2; no reliable D call. CDR3 length equals 13 residues. Trimming stripped 2 bases from V and 3 bases from J, with 7 bases between. CDR1 is ENHRY and CDR2 is SYGVKD in the germline V gene. This chain's CDR3 is CAISESRYYGYTF. The CDR3 DNA is TGTGCCATCAGTGAGAGCAGATACTATGGCTACACCTTC.

This sequence joins TRBV5-1 and TRBJ2-2, with 8 bases fitting TRBD1. CDR1 and CDR2 from the germline V gene are SGHRS and YFSETQ. The CDR3 runs to 15 residues. V lost 0 bases, J lost 7 bases, and 5 bases stayed unmatched. This CDR3 is CASSLVQGAGGELFF. The DNA of the CDR3 is TGCGCCAGCAGCTTGGTTCAGGGGGCCGGCGGGGAGCTGTTTTTT.

The sample holds many counts of this clonotype. The V call is TRBV5-6, the J call TRBJ2-3; D unresolved. The V and J ends lost 0 bases and 6 bases respectively, with 8 bases between them. The CDR3 length is 13 residues. Per germline, CDR1 SGHDT and CDR2 YYEEEE. The CDR3 sequence is CASSLVDGDTQYF. CDR3 coding DNA: TGTGCCAGCAGCTTGGTCGACGGGGATACGCAGTATTTT.

This clonotype was counted many times. J is TRBJ2-7 and V is TRBV29-1; TRBD1 agrees at 9 bases. Germline assignment: CDR1 SQVTM and CDR2 ANQGSEA. This CDR3 is 13 amino acids long. V lost 6 bases, J lost 5 bases, and 8 bases stayed unmatched. The CDR3 region is CSVHDRGGNEQYF. CDR3 in DNA: TGCAGCGTCCATGACAGGGGGGGAAACGAGCAGTACTTC.

This clonotype occurred many times. The rearrangement uses TRBV20-1 and TRBJ2-3, with 11 bases fitting TRBD2. The CDR3 runs 16 residues. Germline lookup yields CDR1 DFQATT and CDR2 SNEGSKA (reference sequence). V lost 1 base and J lost 3; bases outside the gene matches: 6. CDR3 DNA sequence: TGCAGTGCTAGAGTGGTTAGCGGGAGGGCGACAGATACGCAGTATTTT. Protein sequence: CSARVVSGRATDTQYF.

In its sample, this clonotype was seen many times. CDR3 in DNA: TGTGCCAGCAGAGGGACTAGCGGGAGCGGTCGGCAGTTCTTC. This sequence encodes CASRGTSGSGRQFF. The genes are TRBV12-3 or TRBV12-4 and TRBJ2-1, with 14 bases lining up with TRBD2. After removal of 6 bases from V and 12 bases from J, the junction contained 7 bases not matched to a gene. The CDR3 length is 14 residues.

This clonotype was detected a few times. The CDR3 region has the DNA TGTGCCTCAAAGACTAGCGGGAGCCTTTACAATGAGCAGTTCTTC. As protein: CASKTSGSLYNEQFF. This chain links TRBV10-3 with TRBJ2-1; 12 bases match TRBD2. Trimming took 11 bases from V and 4 from J; bases not matched to a gene: 9. CDR1 is ENHRY and CDR2 is SYGVKD in the germline V gene. The CDR3 runs to 15 residues.

As DNA, the CDR3 is TGTGCCAGCAGCTTAGTAGATGGCGGTCCGGTGGAGACCCAGTACTTC. Protein: CASSLVDGGPVETQYF. The V and J genes are TRBV7-9 and TRBJ2-5, with D hard to call. Germline lookup yields CDR1 SEHNR and CDR2 FQNEAQ (reference sequence). This CDR3 spans 16 amino acids. Trimming left V 1 base short and J 5 bases short, with 17 bases between.

This chain links TRBV5-1 with TRBJ2-7, with TRBD1 matching over 7 bases. Germline lookup yields CDR1 SGHRS and CDR2 YFSETQ. V was pared by 4 bases and J by 5 bases, with 9 bases of the junction left unmatched. The CDR3 spans 14 residues. The CDR3 DNA reads as TGCGCCAGCAGCCGGGACAGACCATTAGACGAGCAGTACTTC. Its translation is CASSRDRPLDEQYF.

This clonotype is medium-sized within its sample. The chain links TRBV29-1 to TRBJ2-3; no clear D. The CDR3 has 11 residues. V lost 6 bases to trimming and J lost 6 bases, with 10 bases between them. Germline CDR1 and CDR2: SQVTM and ANQGSEA. Here the CDR3 reads CSVPVLDTQYF. Here the CDR3 DNA reads TGCAGCGTGCCCGTCCTGGATACGCAGTATTTT.

This clonotype has at least ten counts. This chain connects TRBV20-1 to TRBJ1-5; 9 bases line up with TRBD1. The length of the CDR3 is 12 residues. CDR1 and CDR2 (germline): DFQATT, SNEGSKA (reference sequence). The V and J ends lost 6 bases and 7 bases, in that order; junction bases with no gene match: 4. The CDR3 protein is CSAGTGTQPQHF. DNA for the CDR3: TGCAGTGCCGGGACAGGGACCCAGCCCCAGCATTTT.